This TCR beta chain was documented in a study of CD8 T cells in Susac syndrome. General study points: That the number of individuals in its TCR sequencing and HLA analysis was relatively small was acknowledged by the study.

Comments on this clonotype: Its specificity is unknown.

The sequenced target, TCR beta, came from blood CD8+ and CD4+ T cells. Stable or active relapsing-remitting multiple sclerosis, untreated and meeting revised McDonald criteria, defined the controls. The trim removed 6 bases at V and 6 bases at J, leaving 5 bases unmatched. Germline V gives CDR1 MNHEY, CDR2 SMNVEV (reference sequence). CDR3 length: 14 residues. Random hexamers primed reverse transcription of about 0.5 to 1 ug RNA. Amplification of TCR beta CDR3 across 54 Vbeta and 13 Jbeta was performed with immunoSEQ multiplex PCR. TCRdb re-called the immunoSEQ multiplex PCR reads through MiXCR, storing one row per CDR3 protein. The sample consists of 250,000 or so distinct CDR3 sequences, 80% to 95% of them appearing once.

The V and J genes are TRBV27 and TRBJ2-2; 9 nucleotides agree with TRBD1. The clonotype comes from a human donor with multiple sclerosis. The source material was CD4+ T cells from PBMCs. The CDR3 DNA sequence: TGTGCCAGCAGGCGGACAGGGGAAGCCGGGGAGCTGTTTTTT. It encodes CASRRTGEAGELFF.